Only one count was recorded for the clone carrying this T cell receptor (beta chain). Time point in this sample: newly diagnosed GD, antithyroid drugs for less than 3 months. RNA from PBMCs was the source of the TCR library. The sample is drawn from a study of regulatory T cells in long-lasting Graves disease. TCR beta libraries were built with iRepertoire HTBI primers and Arm-PCR of CDR3 regions. TCRdb reprocessed the multiplex PCR reads via MiXCR and lists one record per CDR3 protein. This table has about 200,000 distinct CDR3 sequences, around 18% appearing once. CDR1 and CDR2 (germline): MGHRA, YSYEKL. There are 13 residues in the CDR3. The ends were cut back, 0 bases at V and 10 bases at J, with 12 bases in the middle.

This material consisted of peripheral blood mononuclear cells (PBMCs), taken at new diagnosis, from a patient treated with antithyroid drugs. The chain combines TRBV4-1 with TRBJ1-1, with a possible D match to TRBD1 (6 bases). This sequence was found in a female donor with Graves disease. In DNA form, the CDR3 reads TGCGCCAGCAGCCAAGATTGGGGGGGGGCAGCTTTCTTT. It yields the protein CASSQDWGGAAFF.